This T cell receptor (beta chain) stems from a study of shared clonotypes between healthy human individuals (dated by TCRdb to 2018 to 2020). Concerning the study at large: A couple of women and a few men aged 18 to 49 years were included in the cohort. Different laboratories and diverse techniques were used to prepare libraries and sequence TCR repertoires, to increase sequencing depth and limit assay-specific biases. To estimate repertoire size and how much clonotypes are shared between individuals, the study performed deep sequencing of blood TCR repertoires from about five healthy adults. Between about 0.85 and 9.5 billion PBMCs per donor were obtained by leukapheresis. For each donor, CD4 naive and CD4 memory were each run on three plates, CD8 naive on two plates, and CD8 memory on one plate.

The germline ends are 12 bases apart after V is trimmed by 2 bases and J by 10 bases. Sequences KGHSH (CDR1) and LQKENI (CDR2) are obtained from the germline V gene. CDR3 length: 13 amino acids, cysteine to phenylalanine. Only CDR3 DNA remains: 39 bases, in frame from the first base. Overall study outcomes, separate from this receptor: Sharing across a few donors was observed for 4.5% to 6.5% of naive CD4, less than 4% of naive CD8, about 2.3% of memory CD4, and about 0.4% of memory CD8 clonotypes. Larger estimated clonotype richness was generally found for naive subsets than for memory subsets. The small number of donors limited the genetic and exposure-history diversity represented. Clonotypes shared by all four sorted-subset donors showed higher generation probabilities than non-shared clonotypes. Rarefaction of sorted-subset datasets indicated incomplete sequencing despite the large sequencing depth. Based on pairwise subsampling, the degree of clonotype sharing among donors was expected to be affected by sequencing depth. Sampling was limited to blood, and TCR repertoires in tissue likely differ from TCR repertoires in blood.

Using the deep immunoSEQ assay, TCR CDR3 regions were amplified from genomic DNA by multiplex PCR. Extracted genomic DNA from each cell subset was distributed evenly across all wells of several immunoSEQ 96-well plates, and each plate was treated as a replicate. For sorted subsets, around 0.2 ug genomic DNA, equal to tens of thousands of T cell genomes, was loaded into each replicate PCR. Purified libraries were quantified with a Qubit 3.0 fluorometer, sized on a Bioanalyzer 2100, and re-quantified with the KAPA Library Quantification kit. Every immunoSEQ 96-well plate was sequenced on a dedicated single-read 150-cycle Illumina NextSeq 550 flow cell. As for how the authors treated the data: The immunoSEQ output contained only junctional sequences without quality scores, so filtering could not match that applied to full-length reads. Sequences were annotated with PyIR, a Python wrapper for IgBLAST v1.9, and V/J genes and CDR3 were assigned using IMGT germline references. Any read was removed if the V/J assignment was weak (E-value above 1e-6), the CDR3 was missing, or the read contained stop codons, out-of-frame junctions, or ambiguous translated residues. V3J clonotypes were defined as sequences sharing the same inferred V gene, J gene, and CDR3 amino acid sequence. To compute the percentage overlap between repertoires, the number of shared unique clonotypes was divided by the size of the smaller repertoire. RTK rarefaction, the Chao1 estimator, and Recon v2.1 estimates of unobserved clonotypes were used to assess repertoire richness. Generation probabilities for all TCRbeta clonotypes obtained by the gDNA method from a handful of donors were computed using OLGA. TCRdb holds this immuneACCESS table with in-frame rearrangements only. Some clones are missing; in checked studies, unresolved V genes explain under half, and the rest has no known cause. The DNA gave D and trimming, while V, J and clone size come from that table. The sample profile shows 1.6 million or so clones; roughly 98.5% of them were found once. The ten largest clones add up to around 0.33% of the sample.

Concerning this clone: Its antigen remains unidentified. No base quality information exists; no much larger clone differs at one position.

Donors were healthy HIV-negative adults with no recently reported acute infections or vaccinations. Every donor was a Caucasian adult living in Nashville, Tennessee, USA. CD4+ T cells were enriched by magnetic negative selection; naive cells were then positively selected on CD45RA, and the negative fraction formed the memory subset. Blood was obtained by leukapheresis, after which PBMCs were separated by Ficoll-Histopaque density gradient centrifugation and cryopreserved in liquid nitrogen vapor phase. Analytical flow cytometry was used to check the purity and quantity of each magnetically sorted T cell population. Genomic DNA was isolated from each sorted fraction and quantified by UV absorbance on a Nanodrop 2000c.

The rearranged segments are TRBV18 and TRBJ2-1; the D gene is not confidently resolved. This TCR was sampled from a man between 25 and 39 years old in good health. The sample comprised naive CD4+ T cells sorted from blood. The meaning of the sample's cell subset or site label: CD45RA+ positively selected. The CDR3 loop reads CASSPGPHSEQFF. The sequence in DNA is TGTGCCAGCTCACCAGGGCCTCACTCGGAGCAGTTCTTC.